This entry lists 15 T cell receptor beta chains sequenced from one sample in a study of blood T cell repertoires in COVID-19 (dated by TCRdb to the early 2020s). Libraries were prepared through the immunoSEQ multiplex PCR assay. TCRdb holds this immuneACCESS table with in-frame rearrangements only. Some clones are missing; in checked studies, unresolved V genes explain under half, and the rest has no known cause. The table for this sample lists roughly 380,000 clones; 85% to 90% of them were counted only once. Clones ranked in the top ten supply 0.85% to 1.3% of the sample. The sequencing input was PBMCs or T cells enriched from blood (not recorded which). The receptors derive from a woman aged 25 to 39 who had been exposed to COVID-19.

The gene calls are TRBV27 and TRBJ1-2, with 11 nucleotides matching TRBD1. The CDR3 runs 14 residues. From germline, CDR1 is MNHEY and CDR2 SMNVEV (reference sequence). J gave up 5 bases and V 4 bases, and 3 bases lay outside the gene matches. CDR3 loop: CASSSGTGGYGYTF. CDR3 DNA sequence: TGTGCCAGCAGTTCCGGGACAGGGGGATATGGCTACACCTTC.

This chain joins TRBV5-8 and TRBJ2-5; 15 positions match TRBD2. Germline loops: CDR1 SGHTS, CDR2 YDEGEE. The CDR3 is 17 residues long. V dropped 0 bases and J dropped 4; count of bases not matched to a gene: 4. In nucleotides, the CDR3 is TGTGCCAGCAGCTTGGGGACTAGCGGGAGGGCCACAGAGACCCAGTACTTC. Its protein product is CASSLGTSGRATETQYF.

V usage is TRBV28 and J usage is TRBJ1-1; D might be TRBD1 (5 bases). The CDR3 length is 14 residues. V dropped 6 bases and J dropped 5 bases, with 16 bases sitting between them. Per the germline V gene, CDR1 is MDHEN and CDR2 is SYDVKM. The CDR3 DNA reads TGTGCCAGCAGCTCAACCGGGGGAAGGACTGAAGCTTTCTTT. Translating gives CASSSTGGRTEAFF.

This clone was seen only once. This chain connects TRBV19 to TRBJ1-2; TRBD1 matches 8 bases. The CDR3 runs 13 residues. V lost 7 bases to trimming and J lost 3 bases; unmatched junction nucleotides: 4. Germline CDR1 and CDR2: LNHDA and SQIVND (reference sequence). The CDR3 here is CASNPTGDYGYTF. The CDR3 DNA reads TGTGCCAGTAACCCGACAGGGGACTATGGCTACACCTTC.

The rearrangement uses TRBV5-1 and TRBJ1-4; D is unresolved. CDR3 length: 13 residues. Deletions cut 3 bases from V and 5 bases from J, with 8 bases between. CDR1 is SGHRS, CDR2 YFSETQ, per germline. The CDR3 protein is CASSSLTNEKLFF. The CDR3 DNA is TGCGCCAGCAGCTCGCTTACAAATGAAAAACTGTTTTTT.

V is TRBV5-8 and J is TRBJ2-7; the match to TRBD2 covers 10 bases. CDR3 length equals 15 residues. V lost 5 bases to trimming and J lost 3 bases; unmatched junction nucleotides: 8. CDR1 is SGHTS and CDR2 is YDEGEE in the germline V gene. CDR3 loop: CASSPGTSVVYEQYF. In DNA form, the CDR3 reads TGTGCCAGCAGTCCCGGGACTAGCGTTGTCTACGAGCAGTACTTC.

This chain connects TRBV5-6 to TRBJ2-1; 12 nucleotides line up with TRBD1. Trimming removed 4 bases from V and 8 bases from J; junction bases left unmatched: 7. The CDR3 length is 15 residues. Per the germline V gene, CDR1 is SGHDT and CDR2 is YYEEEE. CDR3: CASSHGTGGVYEQFF. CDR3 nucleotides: TGTGCCAGCAGCCACGGGACAGGGGGCGTCTATGAGCAGTTCTTC.

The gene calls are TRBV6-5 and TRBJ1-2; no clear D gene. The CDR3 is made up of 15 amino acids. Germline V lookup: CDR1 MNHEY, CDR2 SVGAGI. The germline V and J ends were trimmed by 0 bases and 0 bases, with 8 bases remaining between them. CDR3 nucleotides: TGTGCCAGCAGTTACTCGAGGGCAGCTAACTATGGCTACACCTTC. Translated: CASSYSRAANYGYTF.

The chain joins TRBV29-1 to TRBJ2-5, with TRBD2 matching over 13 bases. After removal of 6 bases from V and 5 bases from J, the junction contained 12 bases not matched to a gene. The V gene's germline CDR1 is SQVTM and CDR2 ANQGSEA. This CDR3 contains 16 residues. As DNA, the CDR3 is TGCAGCGTCGCCCCAAGGACTAGCGGGAGTCATGAGACCCAGTACTTC. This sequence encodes CSVAPRTSGSHETQYF.

DNA of the CDR3: TGTGCCAGCGGGGACAGTAGCACAGATACGCAGTATTTT. It is translated as CASGDSSTDTQYF. The chain recombines TRBV7-3 with TRBJ2-3, with TRBD1 identical over 7 bases. The CDR3 totals 13 residues. Trimming took 8 bases from V and 0 from J; bases not matched to a gene: 2. CDR1 SGHTA and CDR2 FQGTGA come from the germline V gene.

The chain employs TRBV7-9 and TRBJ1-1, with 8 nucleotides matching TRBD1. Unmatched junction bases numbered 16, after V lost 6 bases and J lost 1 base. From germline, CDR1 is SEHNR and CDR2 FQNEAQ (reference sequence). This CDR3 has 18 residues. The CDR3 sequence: CASRQDPGQAPGNTEAFF. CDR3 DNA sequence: TGTGCCAGCAGACAAGATCCGGGACAGGCCCCAGGGAACACTGAAGCTTTCTTT.

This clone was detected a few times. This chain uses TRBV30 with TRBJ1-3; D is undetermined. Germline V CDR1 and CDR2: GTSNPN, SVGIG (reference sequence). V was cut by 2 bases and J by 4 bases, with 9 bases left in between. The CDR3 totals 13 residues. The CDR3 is CAWSSGRGNTIYF. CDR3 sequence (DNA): TGTGCCTGGAGTAGCGGGAGGGGAAACACCATATATTTT.

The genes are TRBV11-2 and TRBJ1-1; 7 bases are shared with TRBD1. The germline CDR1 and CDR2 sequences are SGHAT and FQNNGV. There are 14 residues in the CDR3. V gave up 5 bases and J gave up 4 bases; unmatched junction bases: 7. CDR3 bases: TGTGCCAGCAGCCTCGGACAGGTAGGCACTGAAGCTTTCTTT. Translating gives CASSLGQVGTEAFF.

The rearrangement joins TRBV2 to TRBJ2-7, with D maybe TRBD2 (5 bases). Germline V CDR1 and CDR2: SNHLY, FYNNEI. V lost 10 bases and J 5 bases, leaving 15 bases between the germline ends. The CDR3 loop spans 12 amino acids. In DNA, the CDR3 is TGTGCCACCCGAGGGCAGTTCGACGAGCAGTACTTC. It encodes CATRGQFDEQYF.

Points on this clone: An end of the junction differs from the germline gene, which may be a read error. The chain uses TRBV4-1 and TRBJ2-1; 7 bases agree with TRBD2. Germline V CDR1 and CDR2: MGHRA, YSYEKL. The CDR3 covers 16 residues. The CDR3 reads CASRRDPGLSYSEQFF. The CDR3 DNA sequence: TGCGCCAGCAGACGCGACCCGGGACTAAGTTACAGTGAGCAGTTCTTC.